The 23 T cell receptor beta chains in this list originate from one sample, sequenced in a study of cytomegalovirus exposure and HLA in healthy donors. A multiplex PCR was run with 60 Vbeta primers and 13 Jbeta primers. Clones were sequenced by immunoSEQ multiplex PCR, and TCRdb holds only the in-frame ones, with some missing. The sample includes some 150,000 clones, about 72% of them seen just once. The specimen sequenced was PBMCs. The receptor set was obtained from a man aged 30 to 45 in good health and CMV-seropositive.

V is TRBV5-1 and J is TRBJ1-5; a weak D match, TRBD1 (6 bases). Between the trimmed V and J ends, which lost 0 bases and 7 bases, there was a span of 11 bases. There are 14 residues in the CDR3. Per germline, CDR1 SGHRS and CDR2 YFSETQ. In DNA, the CDR3 is TGCGCCAGCAGCTTGGGGAATGGGGGCCAGCCCCAGCATTTT. Its translation: CASSLGNGGQPQHF.

The rearrangement links TRBV9 to TRBJ2-3; possibly TRBD2 for D (6 bases). Germline V gene data show CDR1 as SGDLS and CDR2 as YYNGEE. V shed 0 bases and J shed 2 bases, with 13 bases lying between them. The CDR3 is 16 residues long. The CDR3, as DNA: TGTGCCAGCAGCGTAGGTTGGGGACTCAACACAGATACGCAGTATTTT. This translates into CASSVGWGLNTDTQYF.

This sequence joins TRBV30 and TRBJ2-7; D is perhaps TRBD2 (6 bases). V lost 3 bases to trimming and J lost 3 bases, with 21 bases between them. Germline values: CDR1 GTSNPN, CDR2 SVGIG (reference sequence). CDR3 length: 16 residues. DNA of the CDR3: TGTGCCTGGAGCGGACTAAACTACAAGGGTGGCTACGAGCAGTACTTC. Translated: CAWSGLNYKGGYEQYF.

The rearrangement links TRBV30 to TRBJ2-6; 10 bases fit TRBD1. V lost 4 bases and J lost 0; bases outside the gene matches: 9. The CDR3 length is 18 residues. Looked up from germline, CDR1 is GTSNPN and CDR2 is SVGIG (reference sequence). The CDR3 reads CAWTRDRGLLSGANVLTF. CDR3 in DNA: TGTGCCTGGACTAGGGACAGGGGCCTCCTCTCTGGGGCCAACGTCCTGACTTTC.

This clone was detected a few times. This chain uses TRBV6-5 with TRBJ2-7; D not certain. The V and J ends lost 2 bases and 0 bases respectively, with 5 bases between them. The CDR3 is 13 residues long. Germline CDR1 MNHEY, CDR2 SVGAGI. CDR3 region: CASSYESSYEQYF. CDR3 DNA: TGTGCCAGCAGTTACGAGAGCTCCTACGAGCAGTACTTC.

The CDR3 coding sequence is TGTGCCAGCAGCTTTCTAAAATCACCCCTCCACTTT. Encoded protein: CASSFLKSPLHF. The genes are TRBV7-2 and TRBJ1-6; D not resolved. V was trimmed by 3 bases and J by 10 bases, leaving 7 bases between them. Germline CDR1 SGHTA, CDR2 FQGNSA. CDR3 length: 12 amino acids.

The sample holds one count of this clone. This chain joins TRBV2 and TRBJ1-1, with no clear D. Germline V gene data show CDR1 as SNHLY and CDR2 as FYNNEI. The CDR3 sequence is 12 residues long. V was pared by 6 bases and J by 0 bases, with 5 bases between. For the CDR3, the DNA is TGTGCCAGCAGCTCTATGAACACTGAAGCTTTCTTT. This codes for CASSSMNTEAFF.

The rearrangement links TRBV4-1 to TRBJ1-5, with a weak D call TRBD1 (6 bases). This CDR3 spans 16 amino acids. The V gene lost 3 bases and the J gene lost 0 bases, with 12 bases spanning the gap. The V gene's germline CDR1 is MGHRA and CDR2 YSYEKL. CDR3 nucleotide sequence: TGCGCCAGCAGCCAGAGACAGGAGTATAGCAATCAGCCCCAGCATTTT. Amino acids: CASSQRQEYSNQPQHF.

The CDR3 is CATRREGYEQYF. CDR3 nucleotides: TGTGCCACCCGGCGGGAAGGGTACGAGCAGTACTTC. This chain uses TRBV27 with TRBJ2-7, with a possible D match to TRBD2 (6 bases). Germline V gives CDR1 MNHEY, CDR2 SMNVEV (reference sequence). The V and J ends lost 10 bases and 4 bases respectively, with 14 bases between them. The CDR3 spans 12 residues.

In this sample, this clone turned up a few times. V and J are TRBV27 and TRBJ2-3; D possibly corresponds to TRBD2 (6 bases). The CDR3 contains 15 residues. The V end lost 1 base, the J end lost 1 base, and 9 bases lay between the germline ends. Germline CDR1 is MNHEY and CDR2 is SMNVEV (reference sequence). The CDR3 region has the DNA TGTGCCAGCAGTTTATTACTAGCCGGCACAGATACGCAGTATTTT. The encoded protein is CASSLLLAGTDTQYF.

The rearrangement joins TRBV4-1 to TRBJ2-1; 12 bases match TRBD2. CDR1 and CDR2 (germline): MGHRA, YSYEKL. The junction had 11 bases not matched to a gene; V was cut back by 6 bases and J by 2 bases. This CDR3 has 18 amino acids. CDR3 DNA: TGCGCCAGCAGGGGAACTAGCGGGGGGCGAGGGACCTACAATGAGCAGTTCTTC. Its translation is CASRGTSGGRGTYNEQFF.

The V call is TRBV7-9, the J call TRBJ2-3, with D perhaps matching TRBD1 (6 bases). This CDR3 contains 15 residues. In germline, CDR1 is SEHNR, CDR2 FQNEAQ (reference sequence). V was cut by 5 bases and J by 1 base, with 13 bases left in between. This CDR3 is CASSKRDTRTDTQYF. In DNA, the CDR3 is TGTGCCAGCAGCAAACGGGACACCCGCACAGATACGCAGTATTTT.

The V call is TRBV7-9, the J call TRBJ2-7; 7 positions agree with TRBD1. The V and J ends lost 6 bases and 3 bases, in that order; junction bases with no gene match: 11. This CDR3 is 15 amino acids long. CDR1 and CDR2 (germline): SEHNR, FQNEAQ (reference sequence). The CDR3 DNA reads TGTGCCAGCAGGCCGGGACAGTCAAGCCGCTACGAGCAGTACTTC. Translating gives CASRPGQSSRYEQYF.

This clone occurred a few times. The CDR3 coding sequence is TGTGCCAGCAGTTTCGAACAGGGGAATGGCGACACTGAAGCTTTCTTT. Protein: CASSFEQGNGDTEAFF. The V gene is TRBV6-5, the J gene TRBJ1-1, with TRBD1 matching over 7 bases. From germline, CDR1 is MNHEY and CDR2 SVGAGI. The CDR3 is made up of 16 amino acids. The ends lost 4 bases at V and 3 bases at J; junction bases unmatched: 11.

This clone was seen once. At one end the junction does not follow the germline gene, possibly because of a read error. The rearrangement joins TRBV12-5 to TRBJ2-7; no clear D. This CDR3 comprises 14 residues. Germline V gives CDR1 LGHNT, CDR2 FRNRAP. CDR3 coding DNA: TGTGCTAGTGGTTTGGGCCAGGCCATTCGGTCCGAGCACTTC. This sequence encodes CASGLGQAIRSEHF.

The chain recombines TRBV27 with TRBJ1-2, with a weak D call TRBD1 (5 bases). CDR1 and CDR2 from the germline V gene are MNHEY and SMNVEV (reference sequence). The CDR3 is made up of 15 amino acids. The V gene lost 2 bases and the J gene lost 4 bases, with 14 bases spanning the gap. The CDR3 DNA reads as TGTGCCAGCAGTTTAGGTGCAGGGCCCTCCTATGGCTACACCTTC. This codes for CASSLGAGPSYGYTF.

This sequence joins TRBV19 and TRBJ1-2; TRBD1 matches 10 bases. Germline assignment: CDR1 LNHDA and CDR2 SQIVND (reference sequence). Trimming removed 9 bases from V and 6 bases from J; junction bases left unmatched: 10. This CDR3 region has 14 residues. CDR3 sequence (DNA): TGTGCCAGCCACCGACGCGGACAGGGGGATGGCTACACCTTC. Encoded protein: CASHRRGQGDGYTF.

This clone was detected only once. This chain joins TRBV27 and TRBJ2-7; 10 positions agree with TRBD2. Germline CDR1 reads MNHEY; CDR2 reads SMNVEV (reference sequence). V dropped 3 bases and J dropped 2; count of bases not matched to a gene: 7. This CDR3 contains 16 residues. CDR3 in amino acids: CASSFSAGGSTYEQYF. DNA for the CDR3: TGTGCCAGCAGTTTCTCAGCGGGGGGGTCGACCTACGAGCAGTACTTC.

V gene TRBV27 combines with J gene TRBJ1-1; D is unclear. The ends were cut back, 0 bases at V and 0 bases at J, with 8 bases in the middle. CDR1 is MNHEY and CDR2 is SMNVEV in the germline V gene (reference sequence). The CDR3 runs 15 residues. CDR3 in DNA: TGTGCCAGCAGTTTATCTGCGGGGTTGAACACTGAAGCTTTCTTT. Residues: CASSLSAGLNTEAFF.

V is TRBV7-9 and J is TRBJ2-7; tentatively, D is TRBD1 (6 bases). CDR1 is SEHNR and CDR2 is FQNEAQ in the germline V gene (reference sequence). Trimming took off 8 bases at V and 2 bases at J, with 19 bases between the two ends. The CDR3 runs to 15 residues. CDR3 nucleotides: TGTGCCAGCGAGGGCTCCAGGGGTAGGGCCTACGAGCAGTACTTC. Its protein is CASEGSRGRAYEQYF.

A single count supports this clone. The genes are TRBV6-1 and TRBJ2-3; the match to TRBD2 covers 7 bases. The CDR3 extends over 16 amino acids. Germline V lookup: CDR1 MNHNS, CDR2 SASEGT. Losses at the gene ends were 2 bases for V and 1 base for J; bases not matched to a gene: 6. CDR3 loop: CASSELRAGGTDTQYF. CDR3 in DNA: TGTGCCAGCAGTGAACTGAGGGCGGGGGGCACAGATACGCAGTATTTT.

This rearrangement joins TRBV5-6 to TRBJ1-1, with TRBD1 identical over 8 bases. Germline V CDR1 and CDR2: SGHDT, YYEEEE. V shed 4 bases, J shed 7 bases, and the junction held 9 bases outside the gene matches. The length of the CDR3 is 14 residues. CDR3 coding DNA: TGTGCCAGCAGCCCTCAGGACAGGGCCGGTGAAGCTTTCTTT. Protein sequence: CASSPQDRAGEAFF.

The chain recombines TRBV15 with TRBJ2-7; maybe TRBD1 (6 bases). The CDR3 sequence is 15 residues long. V lost 4 bases to trimming and J lost 2 bases, with 15 bases between them. CDR1 is LNHNV and CDR2 is YYDKDF in the germline V gene (reference sequence). The CDR3 DNA sequence: TGTGCCACCAGCAAATCGAGGACAGTCACCTACGAGCAGTACTTC. The encoded protein is CATSKSRTVTYEQYF. Supplemented by reference TRBV15 and TRBJ2-7, the full variable domain reads DAMVIQNPRYQVTQFGKPVTLSCSQTLNHNVMYWYQQKSSQAPKLLFHYYDKDFNNEADTPDNFQSRRPNTSFCFLDIRSPGLGDTAMYLCATSKSRTVTYEQYFGPGTRLTVT.